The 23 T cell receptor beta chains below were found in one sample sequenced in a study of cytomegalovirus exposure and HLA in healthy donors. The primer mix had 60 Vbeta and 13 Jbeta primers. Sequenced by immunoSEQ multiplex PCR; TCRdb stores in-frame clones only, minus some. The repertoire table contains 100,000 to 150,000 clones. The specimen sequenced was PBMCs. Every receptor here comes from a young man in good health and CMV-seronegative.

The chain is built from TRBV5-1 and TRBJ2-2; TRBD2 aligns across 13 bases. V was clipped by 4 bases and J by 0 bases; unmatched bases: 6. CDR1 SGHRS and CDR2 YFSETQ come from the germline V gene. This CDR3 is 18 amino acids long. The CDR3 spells CASSKLAGGATNTGELFF. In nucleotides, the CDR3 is TGCGCCAGCAGCAAACTAGCGGGGGGGGCTACGAACACCGGGGAGCTGTTTTTT.

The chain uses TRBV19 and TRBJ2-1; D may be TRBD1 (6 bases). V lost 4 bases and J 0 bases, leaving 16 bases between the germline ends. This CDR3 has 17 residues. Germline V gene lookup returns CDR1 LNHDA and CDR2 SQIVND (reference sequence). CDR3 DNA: TGTGCCAGTAGTACACAGAGACAGGTCCGCTCCTACAATGAGCAGTTCTTC. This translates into CASSTQRQVRSYNEQFF.

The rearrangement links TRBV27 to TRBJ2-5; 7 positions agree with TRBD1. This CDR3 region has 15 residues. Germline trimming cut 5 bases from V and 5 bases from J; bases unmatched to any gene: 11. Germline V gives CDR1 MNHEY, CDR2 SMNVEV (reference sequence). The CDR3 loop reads CASSPNRGPLETQYF. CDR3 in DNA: TGTGCCAGCAGTCCCAACAGGGGACCTCTGGAGACCCAGTACTTC.

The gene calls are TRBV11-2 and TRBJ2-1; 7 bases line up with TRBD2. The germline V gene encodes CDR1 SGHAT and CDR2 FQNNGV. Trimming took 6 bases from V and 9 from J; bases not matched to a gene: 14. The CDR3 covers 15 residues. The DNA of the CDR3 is TGTGCCAGCAGTATTAACACGGGAGGAGCTGGTGAGCAGTTCTTC. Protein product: CASSINTGGAGEQFF. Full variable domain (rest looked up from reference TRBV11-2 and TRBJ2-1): EAGVAQSPRYKIIEKRQSVAFWCNPISGHATLYWYQQILGQGPKLLIQFQNNGVVDDSQLPKDRFSAERLKGVDSTLKIQPAKLEDSAVYLCASSINTGGAGEQFFGPGTRLTVL.

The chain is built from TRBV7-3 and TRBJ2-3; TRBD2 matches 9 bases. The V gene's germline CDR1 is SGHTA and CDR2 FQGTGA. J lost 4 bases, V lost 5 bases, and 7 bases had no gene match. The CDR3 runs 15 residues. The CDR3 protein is CASSLLAGRPDTQYF. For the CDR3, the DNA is TGTGCCAGCAGCCTTCTAGCGGGGAGACCAGATACGCAGTATTTT.

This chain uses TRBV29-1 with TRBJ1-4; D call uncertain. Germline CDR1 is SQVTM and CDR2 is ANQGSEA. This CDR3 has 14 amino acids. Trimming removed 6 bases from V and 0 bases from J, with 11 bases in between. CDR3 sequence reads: CSVLSPATNEKLFF. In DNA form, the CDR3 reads TGCAGCGTCCTCTCCCCGGCAACTAATGAAAAACTGTTTTTT.

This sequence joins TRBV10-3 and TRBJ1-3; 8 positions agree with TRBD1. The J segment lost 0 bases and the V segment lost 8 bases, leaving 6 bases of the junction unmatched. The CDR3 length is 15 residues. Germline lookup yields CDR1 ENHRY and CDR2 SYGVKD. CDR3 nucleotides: TGTGCCATCCAGGGGGCCCCGGTCTCTGGAAACACCATATATTTT. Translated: CAIQGAPVSGNTIYF.

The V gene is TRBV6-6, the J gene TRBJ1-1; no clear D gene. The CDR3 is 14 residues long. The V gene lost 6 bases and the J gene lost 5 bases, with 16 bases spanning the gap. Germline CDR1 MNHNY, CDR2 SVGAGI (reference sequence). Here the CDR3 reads CASRVDGVRTEAFF. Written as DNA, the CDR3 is TGTGCCAGCAGGGTTGACGGGGTCCGGACTGAAGCTTTCTTT.

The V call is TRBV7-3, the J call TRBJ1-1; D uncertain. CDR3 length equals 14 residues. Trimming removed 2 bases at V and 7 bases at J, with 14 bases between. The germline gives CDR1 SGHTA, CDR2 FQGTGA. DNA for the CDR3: TGTGCCAGCAGCTTAGATGGCCCAGTCTTTGAAGCTTTCTTT. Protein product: CASSLDGPVFEAFF. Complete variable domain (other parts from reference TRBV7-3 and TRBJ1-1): GAGVSQTPSNKVTEKGKYVELRCDPISGHTALYWYRQSLGQGPEFLIYFQGTGAADDSGLPNDRFFAVRPEGSVSTLKIQRTERGDSAVYLCASSLDGPVFEAFFGQGTRLTVV.

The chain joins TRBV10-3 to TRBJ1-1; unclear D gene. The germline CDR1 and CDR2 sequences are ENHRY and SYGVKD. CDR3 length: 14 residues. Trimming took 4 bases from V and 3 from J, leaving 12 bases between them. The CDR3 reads CAISGGSLDTEAFF. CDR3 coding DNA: TGTGCCATCAGTGGCGGTTCCCTGGACACTGAAGCTTTCTTT.

The CDR3 sequence is CASSNTEPPGEQYF. The CDR3 DNA reads as TGTGCCAGCAGCAACACCGAGCCCCCGGGGGAGCAGTACTTC. The chain joins TRBV11-2 to TRBJ2-7, with a weak D call TRBD2 (5 bases). The CDR3 totals 14 residues. V was clipped by 5 bases and J by 7 bases, with 18 bases between them. Germline V gene lookup returns CDR1 SGHAT and CDR2 FQNNGV. The whole variable domain, remainder taken from reference TRBV11-2 and TRBJ2-7, is EAGVAQSPRYKIIEKRQSVAFWCNPISGHATLYWYQQILGQGPKLLIQFQNNGVVDDSQLPKDRFSAERLKGVDSTLKIQPAKLEDSAVYLCASSNTEPPGEQYFGPGTRLTVT.

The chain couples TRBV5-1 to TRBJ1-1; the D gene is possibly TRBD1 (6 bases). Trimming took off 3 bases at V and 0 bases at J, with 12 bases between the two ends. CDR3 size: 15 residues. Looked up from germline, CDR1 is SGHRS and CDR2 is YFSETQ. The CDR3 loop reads CASSSMGAMNTEAFF. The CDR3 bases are TGCGCCAGCAGCTCGATGGGGGCGATGAACACTGAAGCTTTCTTT. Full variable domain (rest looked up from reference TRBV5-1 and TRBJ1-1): KAGVTQTPRYLIKTRGQQVTLSCSPISGHRSVSWYQQTPGQGLQFLFEYFSETQRNKGNFPGRFSGRQFSNSRSEMNVSTLELGDSALYLCASSSMGAMNTEAFFGQGTRLTVV.

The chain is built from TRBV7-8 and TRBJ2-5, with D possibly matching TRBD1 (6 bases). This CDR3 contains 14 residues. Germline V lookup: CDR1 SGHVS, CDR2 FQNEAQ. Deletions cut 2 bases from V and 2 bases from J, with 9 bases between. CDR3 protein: CASSLWGPQETQYF. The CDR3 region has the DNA TGTGCCAGCAGCTTATGGGGGCCTCAAGAGACCCAGTACTTC.

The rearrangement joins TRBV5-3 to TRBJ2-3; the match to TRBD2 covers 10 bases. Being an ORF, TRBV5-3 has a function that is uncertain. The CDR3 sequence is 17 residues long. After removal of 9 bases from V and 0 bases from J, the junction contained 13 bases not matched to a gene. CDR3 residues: CATTGQREGPSTDTQYF. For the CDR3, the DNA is TGTGCCACCACTGGACAGCGGGAGGGCCCTAGCACAGATACGCAGTATTTT.

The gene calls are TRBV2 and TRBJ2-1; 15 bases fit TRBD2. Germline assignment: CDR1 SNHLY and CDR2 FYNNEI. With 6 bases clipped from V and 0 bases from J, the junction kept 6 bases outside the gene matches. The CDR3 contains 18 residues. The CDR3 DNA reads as TGTGCCAGCAGAGTCGGACTAGCGGGAGGGGTCTCCTACAATGAGCAGTTCTTC. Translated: CASRVGLAGGVSYNEQFF.

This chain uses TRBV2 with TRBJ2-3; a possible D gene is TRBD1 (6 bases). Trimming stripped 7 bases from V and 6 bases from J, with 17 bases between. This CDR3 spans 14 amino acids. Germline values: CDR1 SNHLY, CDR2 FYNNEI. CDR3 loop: CASKEDRPRDTQYF. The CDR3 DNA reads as TGTGCCAGCAAAGAGGACAGACCCCGGGATACGCAGTATTTT.

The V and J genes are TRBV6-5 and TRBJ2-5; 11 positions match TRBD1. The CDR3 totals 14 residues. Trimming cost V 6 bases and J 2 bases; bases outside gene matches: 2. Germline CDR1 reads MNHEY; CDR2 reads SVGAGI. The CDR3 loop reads CASRGDRGQETQYF. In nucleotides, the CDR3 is TGTGCCAGCAGGGGGGACAGGGGGCAAGAGACCCAGTACTTC.

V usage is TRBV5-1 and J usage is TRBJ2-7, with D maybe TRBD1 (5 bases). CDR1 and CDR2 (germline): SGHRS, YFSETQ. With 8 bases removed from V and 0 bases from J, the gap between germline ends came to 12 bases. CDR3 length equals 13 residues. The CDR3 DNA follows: TGCGCCAGTCTACCGGACACCTCCTACGAGCAGTACTTC. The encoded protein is CASLPDTSYEQYF.

The CDR3 nucleotides read TGTGCCATCAGTGATAACCAGGCAGTGGCCAACGTCCTGACTTTC. This gives the protein CAISDNQAVANVLTF. The chain links TRBV10-3 to TRBJ2-6; D is unclear. The CDR3 runs to 15 residues. Germline V CDR1 and CDR2: ENHRY, SYGVKD. V lost 3 bases to trimming and J lost 6 bases, with 12 bases between them.

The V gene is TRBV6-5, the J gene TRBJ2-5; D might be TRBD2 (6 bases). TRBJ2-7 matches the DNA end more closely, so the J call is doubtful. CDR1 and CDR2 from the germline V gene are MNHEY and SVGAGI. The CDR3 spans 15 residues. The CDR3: CASRIRQRRAYEQYF. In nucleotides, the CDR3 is TGTGCCAGCAGGATCAGACAAAGGAGGGCCTACGAGCAGTACTTC.

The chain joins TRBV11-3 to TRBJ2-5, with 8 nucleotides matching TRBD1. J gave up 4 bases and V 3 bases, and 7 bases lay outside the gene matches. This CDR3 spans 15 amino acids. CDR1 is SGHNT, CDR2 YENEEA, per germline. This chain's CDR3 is CASSFGQGGLETQYF. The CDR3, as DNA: TGTGCCAGCAGCTTCGGACAGGGCGGATTAGAGACCCAGTACTTC.

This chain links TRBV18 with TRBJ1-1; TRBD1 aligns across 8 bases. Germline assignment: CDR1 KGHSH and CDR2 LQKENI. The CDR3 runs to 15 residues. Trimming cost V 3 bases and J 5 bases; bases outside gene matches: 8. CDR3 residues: CASSPRSGGDTEAFF. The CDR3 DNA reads TGTGCCAGCTCACCTCGGTCAGGGGGCGATACTGAAGCTTTCTTT. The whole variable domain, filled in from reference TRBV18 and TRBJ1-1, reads NAGVMQNPRHLVRRRGQEARLRCSPMKGHSHVYWYRQLPEEGLKFMVYLQKENIIDESGMPKERFSAEFPKEGPSILRIQQVVRGDSAAYFCASSPRSGGDTEAFFGQGTRLTVV.

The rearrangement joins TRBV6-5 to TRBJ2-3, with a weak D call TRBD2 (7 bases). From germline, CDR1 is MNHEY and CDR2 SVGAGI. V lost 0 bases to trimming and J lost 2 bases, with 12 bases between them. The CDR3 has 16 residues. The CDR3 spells CASSYSWGGPTDTQYF. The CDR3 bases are TGTGCCAGCAGTTACTCGTGGGGGGGGCCCACAGATACGCAGTATTTT.